The subject of this entry is one T cell receptor beta chain. The sample originates from a study of preoperative IRX-2 immunotherapy in early breast cancer. CDR1 MDHEN and CDR2 SYDVKM come from the germline V gene. Trimming shortened V by 5 bases and J by 2 bases, and 9 bases separated the two germline ends. The CDR3 contains 13 residues. Profiled with immunoSEQ multiplex PCR; TCRdb holds only in-frame clones, not every one. In the table there are about 43,000 clones, roughly 95% of which are singletons. Regarding treatment: preoperative locoregional IRX-2 cytokine immunotherapy. Patients received preoperative, locoregional IRX-2 cytokine immunotherapy in a phase Ib study.

This specimen consisted of tumor tissue, obtained after IRX-2 immunotherapy. The TCR was taken from a human donor with breast cancer. V and J are TRBV28 and TRBJ1-2; D remains unclear. For the CDR3, the DNA is TGTGCCAGCAGTCCCCTGTGGAACTATGGCTACACCTTC. Translated: CASSPLWNYGYTF.